These T cell receptor beta chains were read from a single sample in a study of tumor-infiltrating lymphocytes in primary liver carcinoma. TCRdb recomputed calls from the multiplex PCR reads with MiXCR, one row per CDR3 protein. The sample lists approximately 300,000 distinct CDR3 sequences, approximately 60% occurring once. Sequencing used peripheral blood. The receptor set was obtained from a man in his forties with primary liver carcinoma and hepatitis B virus infection. Each CDR3 is given with its conserved first and last residue. The D gene is left open where the match is weak. Expanded clones get a size class; other rows say once, few or many, or leave the size out.

J gene | D gene | clone size | V gene | CDR3 protein | CDR3 DNA
TRBJ2-5 | NA | few | TRBV12-3/TRBV12-4 | CASSPRTAVQGTQYF | TGTGCCAGCAGTCCCCGGACCGCGGTTCAAGGGACCCAGTACTTC
TRBJ2-7 | TRBD2 | many | TRBV4-2 | CASSQSGGPRGQYF | TGTGCCAGCAGCCAGTCGGGAGGGCCTCGCGGGCAGTACTTC
TRBJ2-3 | NA | NA | TRBV28 | CASRWIRSTDTQYF | TGTGCCAGCAGGTGGATTAGGAGCACAGATACGCAGTATTTT
TRBJ2-7 | TRBD1 | NA | TRBV7-9 | CASSPGDRDPSSYEQYF | TGTGCAAGCAGCCCGGGGGACAGGGACCCTTCCTCCTACGAGCAGTACTTC
TRBJ2-7 | TRBD2 | NA | TRBV7-9 | CASSLGGLEEYEQYF | TGTGCCAGCAGCTTAGGGGGACTAGAGGAATACGAGCAGTACTTC
TRBJ2-1 | NA | NA | TRBV4-1 | CASSRRTRGGFNEQFF | TGCGCCAGCAGCCGGAGGACGAGGGGGGGTTTCAATGAGCAGTTCTTC
TRBJ1-1 | NA | few | TRBV11-2 | CASSLDLRGRPSGEAFF | TGTGCCAGCAGCTTAGATTTGAGAGGCCGACCCTCGGGTGAAGCTTTCTTT
TRBJ2-3 | TRBD2 | NA | TRBV5-4 | CASSLFAGGPTYTQYF | TGTGCCAGCAGCTTGTTCGCGGGAGGGCCCACATATACGCAGTATTTT
TRBJ2-5 | NA | NA | TRBV28 | CASSLIMNWAGKEETQYF | TGTGCCAGCAGTTTAATTATGAATTGGGCAGGGAAAGAAGAGACCCAGTACTTC
TRBJ1-5 | NA | many | TRBV6-1 | CASSEILTELRAGPQHF | TGTGCCAGCAGTGAAATTTTGACAGAGTTGCGGGCCGGGCCCCAGCATTTT
TRBJ2-2 | NA | few | TRBV6-6 | CASSSGLTAIFTGELFF | TGTGCCAGCAGCTCTGGACTAACTGCTATCTTCACCGGGGAGCTGTTTTTT
TRBJ2-1 | NA | NA | TRBV6-1 | CAISSSSYNEQFF | TGTGCCATCAGTTCCAGCTCCTACAATGAGCAGTTCTTC
TRBJ2-3 | TRBD2 | many | TRBV5-1 | CASSLGLAGVDTQYF | TGTGCCAGCAGCTTGGGACTAGCGGGAGTAGATACGCAGTATTTT
TRBJ1-5 | TRBD1 | NA | TRBV10-2 | CASGLGQLVQPQHF | TGCGCCAGCGGCCTGGGACAGCTTGTCCAGCCCCAGCATTTT
TRBJ2-7 | TRBD1 | few | TRBV28 | CASSSQQGAAYEQYF | TGTGCCAGCAGTTCCCAACAGGGGGCGGCCTACGAGCAGTACTTC
TRBJ1-2 | NA | NA | TRBV11-2 | CTCSVPLYGYTF | TGTACCTGCAGCGTCCCACTCTATGGCTACACCTTC
TRBJ1-5 | NA | NA | TRBV12-3/TRBV12-4 | CASSLTGIGNQPQHF | TGTGCCAGCAGTTTAACGGGAATCGGGAATCAGCCCCAGCATTTT
TRBJ1-2 | NA | NA | TRBV7-3 | CASTFGRTYGYTF | TGTGCCAGCACCTTCGGACGGACCTATGGCTACACCTTC
TRBJ2-2 | NA | NA | TRBV7-8 | CASRTPGPQARNTGELFF | TGTGCCAGCCGGACACCGGGACCCCAGGCCCGGAACACCGGGGAGCTGTTTTTT
TRBJ2-5 | NA | NA | TRBV11-2 | CASNPRGGRETQYF | TGTGCCAGCAACCCTCGAGGGGGGAGAGAGACCCAGTACTTC
TRBJ2-1 | NA | few | TRBV5-4 | CASSPGGVIYNEQFF | TGTGCCAGCAGCCCCGGGGGCGTTATATACAATGAGCAGTTCTTC
TRBJ2-6 | NA | NA | TRBV5-1 | CVSSPSGSGANVLTF | TGCGTCAGTAGCCCGTCAGGCTCTGGGGCCAACGTCCTGACTTTC
TRBJ1-6 | NA | NA | TRBV5-1 | CASSSWGNRDIQNSPLHF | TGCGCCAGCAGCTCATGGGGCAACCGGGACATACAAAATTCACCCCTCCACTTT